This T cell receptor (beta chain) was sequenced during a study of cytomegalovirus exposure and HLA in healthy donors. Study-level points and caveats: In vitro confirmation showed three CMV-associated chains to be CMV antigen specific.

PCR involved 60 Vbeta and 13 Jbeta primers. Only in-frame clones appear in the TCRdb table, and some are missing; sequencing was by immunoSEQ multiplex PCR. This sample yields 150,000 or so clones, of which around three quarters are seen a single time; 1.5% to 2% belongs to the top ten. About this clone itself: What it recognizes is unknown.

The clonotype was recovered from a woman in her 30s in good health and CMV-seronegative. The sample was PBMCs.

The CDR3 here is CASSTGGDNYGYTF. The CDR3 nucleotides are TGTGCCAGCAGTACAGGGGGGGACAACTATGGCTACACCTTC. This chain uses TRBV28 with TRBJ1-2, with 8 nucleotides matching TRBD1. V was pared by 5 bases and J by 2 bases, with 4 bases of the junction left unmatched. The CDR3 covers 14 residues. CDR1 is MDHEN and CDR2 is SYDVKM in the germline V gene.